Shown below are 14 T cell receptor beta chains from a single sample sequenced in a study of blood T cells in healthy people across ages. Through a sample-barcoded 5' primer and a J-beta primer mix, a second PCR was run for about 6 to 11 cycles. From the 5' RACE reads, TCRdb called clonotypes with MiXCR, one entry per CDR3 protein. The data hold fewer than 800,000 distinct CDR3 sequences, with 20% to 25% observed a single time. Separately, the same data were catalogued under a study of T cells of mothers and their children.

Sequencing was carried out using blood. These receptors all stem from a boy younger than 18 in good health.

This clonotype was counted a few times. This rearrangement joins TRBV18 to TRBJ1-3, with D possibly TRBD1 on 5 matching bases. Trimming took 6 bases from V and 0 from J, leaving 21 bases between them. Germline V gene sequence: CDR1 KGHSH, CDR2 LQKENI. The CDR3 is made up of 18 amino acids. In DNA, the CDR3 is TGTGCCAGCTCTCCTTTACACCGGGACCGTAGCTCTGGAAACACCATATATTTT. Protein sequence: CASSPLHRDRSSGNTIYF.

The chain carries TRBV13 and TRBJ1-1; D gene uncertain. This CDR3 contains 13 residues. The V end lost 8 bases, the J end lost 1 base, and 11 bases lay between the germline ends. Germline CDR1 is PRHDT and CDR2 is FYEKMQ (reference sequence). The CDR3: CASSADANTEAFF. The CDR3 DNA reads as TGTGCCAGCTCAGCCGACGCGAACACTGAAGCTTTCTTT.

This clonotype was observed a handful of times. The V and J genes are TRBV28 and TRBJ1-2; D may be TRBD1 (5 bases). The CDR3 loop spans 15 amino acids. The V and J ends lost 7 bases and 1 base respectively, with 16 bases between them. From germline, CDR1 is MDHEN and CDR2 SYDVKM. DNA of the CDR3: TGTGCCAGCATCGAGGGACTCCCCGTTAACTATGGCTACACCTTC. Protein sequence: CASIEGLPVNYGYTF.

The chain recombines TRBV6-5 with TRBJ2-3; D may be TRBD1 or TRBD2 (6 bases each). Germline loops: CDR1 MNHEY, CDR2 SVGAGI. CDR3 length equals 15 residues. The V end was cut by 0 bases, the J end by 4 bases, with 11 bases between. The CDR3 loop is CASSYSWGASDTQYF. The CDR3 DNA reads TGTGCCAGCAGTTACTCGTGGGGGGCGTCAGATACGCAGTATTTT.

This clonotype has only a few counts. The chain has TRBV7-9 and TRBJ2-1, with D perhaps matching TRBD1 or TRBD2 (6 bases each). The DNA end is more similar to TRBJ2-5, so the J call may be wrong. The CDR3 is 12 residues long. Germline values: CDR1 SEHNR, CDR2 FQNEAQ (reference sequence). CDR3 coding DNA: TGTGCCAGCGCAGGGGCGGGGGAGACCCAGTACTTC. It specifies CASAGAGETQYF.

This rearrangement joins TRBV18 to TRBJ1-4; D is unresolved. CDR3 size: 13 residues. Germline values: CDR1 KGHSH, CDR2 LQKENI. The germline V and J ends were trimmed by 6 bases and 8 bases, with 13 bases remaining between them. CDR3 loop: CASSEEGAEKLFF. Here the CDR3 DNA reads TGTGCCAGCTCCGAGGAGGGAGCCGAAAAACTGTTTTTT.

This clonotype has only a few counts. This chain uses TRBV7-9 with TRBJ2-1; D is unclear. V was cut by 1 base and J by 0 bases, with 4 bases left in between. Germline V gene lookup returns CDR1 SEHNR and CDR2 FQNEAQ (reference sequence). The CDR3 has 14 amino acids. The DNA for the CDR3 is TGTGCCAGCAGCTTAGTCCCCTCCTACAATGAGCAGTTCTTC. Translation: CASSLVPSYNEQFF.

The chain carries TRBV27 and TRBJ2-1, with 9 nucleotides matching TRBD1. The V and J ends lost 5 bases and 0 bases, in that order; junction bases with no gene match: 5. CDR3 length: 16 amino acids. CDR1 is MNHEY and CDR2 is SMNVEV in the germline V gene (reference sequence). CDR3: CASSPGGQGSYNEQFF. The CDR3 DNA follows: TGTGCCAGCAGTCCTGGGGGACAGGGCTCCTACAATGAGCAGTTCTTC.

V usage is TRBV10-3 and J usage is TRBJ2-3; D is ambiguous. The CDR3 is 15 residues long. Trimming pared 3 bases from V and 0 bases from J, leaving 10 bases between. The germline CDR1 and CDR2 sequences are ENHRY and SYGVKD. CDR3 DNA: TGTGCCATCAGTGATAAGACCCTTAGCACAGATACGCAGTATTTT. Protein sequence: CAISDKTLSTDTQYF.

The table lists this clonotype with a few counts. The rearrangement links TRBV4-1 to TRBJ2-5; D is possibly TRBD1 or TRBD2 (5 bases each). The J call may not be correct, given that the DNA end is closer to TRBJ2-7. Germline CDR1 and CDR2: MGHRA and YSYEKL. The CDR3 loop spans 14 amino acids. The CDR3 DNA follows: TGCGCCAGCAGCCAAGTCGGGGCCGTCTACGAGCAGTACTTC. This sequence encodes CASSQVGAVYEQYF.

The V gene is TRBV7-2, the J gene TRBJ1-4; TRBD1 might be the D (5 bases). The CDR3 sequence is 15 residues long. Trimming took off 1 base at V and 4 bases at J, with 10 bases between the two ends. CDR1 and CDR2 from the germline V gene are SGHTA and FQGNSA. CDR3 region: CASSLVLGGNEKLFF. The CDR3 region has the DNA TGTGCCAGCAGCTTAGTTTTGGGGGGTAATGAAAAACTGTTTTTT.

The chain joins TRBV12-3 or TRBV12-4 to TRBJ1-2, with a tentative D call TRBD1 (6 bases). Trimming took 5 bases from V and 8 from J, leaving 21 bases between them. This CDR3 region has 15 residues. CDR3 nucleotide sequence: TGTGCCAGCAGTCCCCCCCTGAGGGGGGCGGGGGGCTACACCTTC. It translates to CASSPPLRGAGGYTF.

CDR3 sequence (DNA): TGCAGTGCTTTTTGGTCCCGTCGAGGGCCGCGCTACAATGAGCAGTTCTTC. Encoded protein: CSAFWSRRGPRYNEQFF. This chain links TRBV20-1 with TRBJ2-1, with a possible D match to TRBD2 (5 bases). The V gene lost 5 bases and the J gene lost 3 bases, with 23 bases spanning the gap. This CDR3 spans 17 amino acids. In germline, CDR1 is DFQATT, CDR2 SNEGSKA (reference sequence).

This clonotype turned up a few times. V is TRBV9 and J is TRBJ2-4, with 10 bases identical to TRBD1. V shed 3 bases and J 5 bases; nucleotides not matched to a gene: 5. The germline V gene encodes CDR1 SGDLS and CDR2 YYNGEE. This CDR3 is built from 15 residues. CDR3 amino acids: CASSDPGTGENIQYF. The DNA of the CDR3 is TGTGCCAGCAGCGACCCCGGGACAGGGGAAAACATTCAGTACTTC. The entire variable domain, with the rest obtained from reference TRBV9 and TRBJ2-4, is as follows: DSGVTQTPKHLITATGQRVTLRCSPRSGDLSVYWYQQSLDQGLQFLIQYYNGEERAKGNILERFSAQQFPDLHSELNLSSLELGDSALYFCASSDPGTGENIQYFGAGTRLSVL.